This T cell receptor beta chain was obtained from a study of beta chain features in type 1 diabetes. Study-wide results and limits: TCRB repertoires of naive, central memory and Treg cells appeared more similar among patients than among healthy donors.

Sorting based on CD45RO/CCR7/CD25/CD127/CD95/CD27 separated CD4+ naive, central memory, regulatory and stem cell-like memory cells. Reverse transcribing all isolated RNA meant expressed TCRB transcripts were sequenced. Deep immunoSEQ sequencing covered naive, central memory and regulatory T cell samples. Method: immunoSEQ multiplex PCR; TCRdb's copy keeps in-frame clones and lacks some. The sample records about 620,000 clones, about a sixth being singletons. The V end lost 5 bases, the J end lost 3 bases, and 10 bases lay between the germline ends. Germline CDR1 MNHNY, CDR2 SVGAGI (reference sequence). The CDR3 totals 13 residues. This clone was seen a handful of times. Its antigen is unidentified.

The sequence derives from a young man in good health. Sequencing input: naive CD4+ T cells from blood. This chain uses TRBV6-6 with TRBJ2-5; perhaps TRBD1 as D (6 bases). In nucleotides, the CDR3 is TGTGCCAGCAGTCGCAGGGGAGAAGAGACCCAGTACTTC. Its translation: CASSRRGEETQYF.